This T cell receptor (beta chain) was recovered during a study of T cell responses to AZD1222 COVID-19 vaccine (dated by TCRdb to the early 2020s). Some background on the complete study: AZD1222 recipients with second doses at about 4 weeks or about 12 weeks were pooled, because spike-specific TCR depth and breadth did not differ between schedules. A total of over 230 trial participants underwent TCR sequencing, of whom 200 to 220 received two doses of AZD1222 and about 25 received two doses of the MenACWY control vaccine. Trial participants were enrolled by age into subgroups of 18-55, 56-69 and 70-plus years, and roughly 150, 30 and 60 TCR-sequenced participants, respectively, were included in these subgroups. Summary of the overall study and its limitations: Because no samples from the day 14 peak response were available, repertoires could be characterized only after the peak T cell response. In the small 56-69-year group, the increase in depth fell short of significance, most likely because of low power. Most participants were white British and females outnumbered males, and the authors suggested that clonal diversity may have been underestimated. Conclusions about previously exposed vaccinees are limited because only six or seven AZD1222 recipients were SARS-CoV-2 seropositive at baseline. After two AZD1222 doses, spike-specific TCR breadth and depth were significantly higher than at day 0 and than in MenACWY recipients. The whole spike protein was spanned by vaccine-associated CD4 TCRs, and dominant responses were seen in regions 160-218 and 743-854. Reportedly, almost half of the unique spike-specific TCRs recognized epitopes lying outside the regions that are mutated in the B.1.351 and B.1.1.7 variants.

The time point label on this specimen signifies: baseline before first vaccination. Vaccinee samples were obtained from the UK trials COV001 and COV002, which included a single-blind randomized controlled phase 2/3 trial of AZD1222 (ChAdOx1 nCoV-19) in healthy adults. Trial participant PBMC samples were collected at day 0 and day 28 after the second dose for TCRbeta chain sequencing. The CDR3 regions of human TCRbeta chains were subjected to immunosequencing. On the authors' methods: Repertoire TCRs were matched against a reference library of SARS-CoV-2-specific TCRs generated with the MIRA antigen-specificity platform. Breadth was defined as the fraction of unique TCRs that were SARS-CoV-2-associated, and depth was defined as the fraction of total T cells that were SARS-CoV-2-associated. Using the MIRA data, each spike-specific TCR was mapped to the spike region that the TCR reacts to and placed in a CD4 or CD8 class. Log10-transformed breadth and depth values were compared by one-way ANOVA with Sidak's multiple comparisons tests. Here the immuneACCESS table is served through TCRdb, limited to in-frame sequences with V and J called. Missing clones are a known gap in these copies; in checked studies unresolved V genes cover under half, and the rest lacks a known reason. V and J calls plus clone size are reproduced from that table; the DNA served to infer D and trimming. The sample contains approximately 180,000 clones, 85% to 90% of them found a single time. 1.5% to 2% of the sample goes to the ten largest clones.

As concerns this clone: The specificity of this receptor is unknown. The sample holds no much larger clone one base away, and base qualities are not on file.

This material consisted of peripheral blood, taken on day 0 of AZD1222 vaccination. The sequence was obtained from an adult in good health.

The DNA reads TGTGCCATCGGCCCTCGCGATGGAGGCATTCAGTACTTC. It encodes CAIGPRDGGIQYF. The receptor chain draws on TRBV28 and TRBJ2-4, and perhaps TRBD2 as D gene, on 5 matching bases. V sheds 10 bases and J sheds 9 bases, leaving 19 bases between their ends. The germline V gene encodes CDR1 MDHEN and CDR2 SYDVKM. Taken from cysteine to phenylalanine, the CDR3 has 13 residues. Here the CDR3 DNA is all that survives: 39 bases in frame from base 1.